This passage covers 5 T cell receptor beta chains from one sample sequenced in a study of OX40 agonist ivuxolimab in advanced cancers. Profiled with immunoSEQ multiplex PCR; TCRdb holds only in-frame clones, not every one. The sample includes 35,000 to 45,000 clones, about 85% of them seen just once. The sequencing here drew on CD4+ or CD8+ T cells sorted from blood, taken in a trial of the OX40 agonist ivuxolimab. These receptors originate from an adult with an advanced solid tumor such as melanoma, head and neck, liver or kidney cancer.

This chain connects TRBV5-6 to TRBJ1-5; D is perhaps TRBD1 (6 bases). The CDR3 has 14 residues. V was cut by 5 bases and J by 3 bases, with 12 bases left in between. The germline V gene encodes CDR1 SGHDT and CDR2 YYEEEE. CDR3 protein: CASSSDRNNQPQHF. The CDR3 DNA is TGTGCCAGCAGTTCGGACAGAAACAATCAGCCCCAGCATTTT.

The chain couples TRBV6-1 to TRBJ1-2; 8 positions agree with TRBD1. The junction had 4 bases not matched to a gene; V was cut back by 3 bases and J by 4 bases. The CDR3 spans 14 residues. CDR1 is MNHNS and CDR2 is SASEGT in the germline V gene. In DNA form, the CDR3 reads TGTGCCAGCAGTGAGGCAGGGGGCGTCTATGGCTACACCTTC. Encoded protein: CASSEAGGVYGYTF.

The V call is TRBV28, the J call TRBJ2-4, with D tentatively TRBD1 (6 bases). This CDR3 has 15 amino acids. Germline V gives CDR1 MDHEN, CDR2 SYDVKM. V was cut by 3 bases and J by 3 bases, with 12 bases left in between. CDR3 region: CASSFRGAGKNIQYF. The CDR3 region has the DNA TGTGCCAGCAGTTTCAGGGGCGCGGGCAAAAACATTCAGTACTTC.

The chain joins TRBV29-1 to TRBJ2-3, with TRBD1 identical over 11 bases. The germline CDR1 and CDR2 sequences are SQVTM and ANQGSEA. V dropped 7 bases and J dropped 2; count of bases not matched to a gene: 5. This CDR3 is 14 amino acids long. The chain's CDR3 is CSAGQGGHTDTQYF. CDR3 nucleotide sequence: TGCAGCGCGGGACAGGGGGGTCACACAGATACGCAGTATTTT.

The chain is built from TRBV2 and TRBJ1-5, with unresolved D. Deletions cut 7 bases from V and 1 base from J, with 14 bases between. CDR3 length equals 15 residues. Germline CDR1 and CDR2: SNHLY and FYNNEI. The DNA of the CDR3 is TGTGCCAGCAAGGGCGGTACCCGAAGCAATCAGCCCCAGCATTTT. Translating gives CASKGGTRSNQPQHF.